The rows below give T cell receptor beta chains drawn from one sample of a study of cytomegalovirus exposure and HLA in healthy donors. TCRdb keeps only in-frame clones here, not all; method: immunoSEQ multiplex PCR. The table records 120,000 or so clones, 74% of them present only once. Sample: PBMCs. The receptors derive from a woman aged 45-59 years in good health and CMV-seropositive. Both conserved end residues are part of each CDR3. Fields, in order: V gene, J gene, clone size, D gene, CDR3 DNA, CDR3 protein. A D gene is named only where the DNA matches it firmly. Size tells how often a clone was seen (once, few, many) or the class of an expanded clone, and some rows leave it out.

TRBV5-8	TRBJ2-7	NA	NA	TGTGCCAGCAGACGGACAGTTGCCGAGCAGTACTTC	CASRRTVAEQYF
TRBV7-2	TRBJ1-5	NA	NA	TGTGCCAGCAGCAGACAGAGCAATCAGCCCCAGCATTTT	CASSRQSNQPQHF
TRBV7-2	TRBJ2-1	NA	NA	TGTGCCAGCAGCTTAGCCTTATCGGAGCAGTTCTTC	CASSLALSEQFF
TRBV7-9	TRBJ2-5	NA	TRBD1	TGTGCCAGCAGCTTAGGGGACAGGGAGTCTGCGGCCCAGTACTTC	CASSLGDRESAAQYF
TRBV29-1	TRBJ2-1	NA	TRBD2	TGCAGCGTTGTTTCCGGGGGGGCTAATGAGCAGTTCTTC	CSVVSGGANEQFF
TRBV4-2	TRBJ2-7	NA	TRBD1	TGTGCCAGCAGCGACGGGACAGCTACCTACGAGCAGTACTTC	CASSDGTATYEQYF
TRBV7-2	TRBJ2-5	NA	NA	TGTGCCAGCAGCGCAACGATAGCTTTTGGGGAGACCCAGTACTTC	CASSATIAFGETQYF
TRBV18	TRBJ1-4	few	NA	TGTGCCAGCTCACTCGACAGGAACAATGAAAAACTGTTTTTT	CASSLDRNNEKLFF
TRBV28	TRBJ2-7	NA	TRBD1	TGTGCCAGCAGTACTCTACCATACCGGGACAGGGACTACGAGCAGTACTTC	CASSTLPYRDRDYEQYF
TRBV15	TRBJ1-2	NA	TRBD1	TGTGCCACCAGGGACGGGACAGGGGGCCTCTATGGCTACACCTTC	CATRDGTGGLYGYTF
TRBV7-9	TRBJ2-1	few	NA	TGTGCCAGCAGCTCCGACCTGGGCTTTAATGAGCAGTTCTTC	CASSSDLGFNEQFF
TRBV9	TRBJ1-1	NA	NA	TGTGCCAGCAGCGTAATAATAGATTCGGTGAACACTGAAGCTTTCTTT	CASSVIIDSVNTEAFF
TRBV2	TRBJ2-3	NA	NA	TGTGCCAGCACGGTCAGGGCTATTTTCTTTACTAGCACAGATACGCAGTATTTT	CASTVRAIFFTSTDTQYF
TRBV7-9	TRBJ2-3	NA	TRBD2	TGTGCCAGCAGACCTAATAGCGGGGGGAACACAGATACGCAGTATTTT	CASRPNSGGNTDTQYF